The T cell receptor (beta chain) described here comes from a study of regulatory T cells in long-lasting Graves disease. Study information: Those with persistent Graves' disease had received antithyroid drugs for over 5 years with positive TSH receptor antibodies.

The table lists this clonotype with a few counts. What it recognizes is unknown. Trimming removed 7 bases from V and 2 bases from J; junction bases left unmatched: 3. CDR1 is SGHAT and CDR2 is FQNNGV in the germline V gene. The CDR3 is 14 amino acids. HTBI primers from iRepertoire and Arm-PCR of CDR3 regions yielded the TCR beta libraries. TCRdb used MiXCR to reprocess the multiplex PCR reads, holding one entry per CDR3 protein. The sample lists 700,000 or so distinct CDR3 sequences, approximately 29% occurring once. Indicated time point: persistent/refractory GD, antithyroid drugs over 5 years with positive TRAb. The TCR library was made from RNA extracted from PBMCs. General observations from the study: Small sample size may have lowered accuracy.

The receptor's source is a female donor with Graves disease. Sequencing was performed on peripheral blood mononuclear cells (PBMCs), taken when the disease was refractory, from a patient treated with antithyroid drugs. The chain combines TRBV11-2 with TRBJ2-2; 8 nucleotides match TRBD1. The CDR3 protein is CASMGQDNTGELFF. CDR3 DNA: TGTGCCAGCATGGGACAGGACAACACCGGGGAGCTGTTTTTT.